One T cell receptor (beta chain) is described in this entry. Its antigen is not known. MiXCR, applied by TCRdb to the reads, yields one record per CDR3 protein. The sample holds fewer than 900,000 distinct CDR3 sequences; approximately 32% are singletons and the top ten take 13%. The sample belongs to a study of T cell repertoires in cytomegalovirus infection. Background on the study: From public TCR beta signatures came an indication of both CMV infection and matching HLA type.

This CDR3 contains 17 residues. The germline CDR1 and CDR2 sequences are SGHNT and YYREEE (reference sequence). Trimming cost V 2 bases and J 7 bases; bases outside gene matches: 13. Sequenced here: cultured CD8+ T cells from PBMCs, sampled from culture after CMV antigen stimulation. This chain links TRBV5-4 with TRBJ1-5; 9 bases match TRBD1. This sequence was found in a human donor in good health (CMV status not recorded). Some clones in this sample may be carry-over from other donors' samples. As DNA, the CDR3 is TGTGCCAGCAGCTTTGGCCTTGGGACAGGGAGGGACCAGCCCCAGCATTTT. Amino acids: CASSFGLGTGRDQPQHF. Looking up the rest from reference TRBV5-4 and TRBJ1-5 gives the full variable domain: ETGVTQSPTHLIKTRGQQVTLRCSSQSGHNTVSWYQQALGQGPQFIFQYYREEENGRGNFPPRFSGLQFPNYSSELNVNALELDDSALYLCASSFGLGTGRDQPQHFGDGTRLSIL.